A few counts support the clone carrying this TCR beta chain. Its antigen is not known. Libraries were prepared by immunoSEQ multiplex PCR; TCRdb keeps only in-frame clonotypes and omits some of them. The sample records under 25,000 clones, about 79% being singletons. There are 14 residues in the CDR3. Germline V gives CDR1 KGHSH, CDR2 LQKENI. With 2 bases removed from V and 1 base from J, the gap between germline ends came to 8 bases. This sample is drawn from a study of regulatory dendritic cells for organ transplantation. Study outcomes and limitations: Alloreactive memory CD8+ T cell pools varied considerably between individuals. Mature dendritic cells appeared to drive more memory CD8+ clonal expansion than regulatory ones. Memory T cells were less diverse than naive, with memory CD8+ most oligoclonal.

Material: memory CD4+ T cells from blood. Subset indicated: CD45RO+ memory T cells. The V call is TRBV18, the J call TRBJ1-1; perhaps TRBD1 as D (5 bases). The clonotype was recovered from a human donor in good health. CDR3 DNA sequence: TGTGCCAGCTCACCAGACAGCCAGAACACTGAAGCTTTCTTT. Protein sequence: CASSPDSQNTEAFF.